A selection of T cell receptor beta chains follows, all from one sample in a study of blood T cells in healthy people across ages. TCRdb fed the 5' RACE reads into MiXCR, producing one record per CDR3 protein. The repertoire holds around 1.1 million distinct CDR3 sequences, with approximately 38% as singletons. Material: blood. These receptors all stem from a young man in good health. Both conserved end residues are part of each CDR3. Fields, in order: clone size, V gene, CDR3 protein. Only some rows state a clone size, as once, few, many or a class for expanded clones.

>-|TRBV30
CAWSAPGTGRDGYTF
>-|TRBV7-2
CASSRTGPANEQFF
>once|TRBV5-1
CASSLVGRPTGELFF
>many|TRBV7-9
CATSTPLPYF
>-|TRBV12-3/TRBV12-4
CASSLRTGRKAEAFF
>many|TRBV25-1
CASSVMGRDTEAFF
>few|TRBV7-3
CASSLTPENTEAFF
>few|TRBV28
CASVHGGAREAFF
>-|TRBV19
CASRYGTSGTDTQYF
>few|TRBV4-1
CASSQDRGENYGYTF
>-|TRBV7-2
CASSTSLAGATRNEQYF
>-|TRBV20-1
CSARQGPSMTNYGYTF
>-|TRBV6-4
CASSVEASDTQYF
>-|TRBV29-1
CSLLGGNSGANVLTF
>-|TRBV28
CASSLGSVLYGYTF
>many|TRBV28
CASSLIREQFF
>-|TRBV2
CASSEGVNEAFF
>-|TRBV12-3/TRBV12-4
CASRRGEGYNEQYF
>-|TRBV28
CASLSKGSSDTQYF
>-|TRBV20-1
CSARSSGTYSYEQYF
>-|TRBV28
CASSSRLAGLLTDTQYF
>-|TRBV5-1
CASSLASGYSYNEQYF
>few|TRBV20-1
CSARKGQGPIAKNIQYF
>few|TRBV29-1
CSLSGGNSYNEQFF
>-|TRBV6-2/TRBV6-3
CASSYGLAGFYEQYF
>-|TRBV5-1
CASAEGQRTEAFF
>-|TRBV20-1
CSARDGGASGYGYTF
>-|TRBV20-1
CSAPLAGLASHEQFF
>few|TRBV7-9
CASSAGRTGYTF
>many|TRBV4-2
CASSLGQNSYGYTF
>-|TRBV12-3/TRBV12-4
CASSGFVGRSADTQYF
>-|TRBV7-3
CASSLKGDWGQGTEAFF
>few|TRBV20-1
CSAQRQGFVRGSYEQYF
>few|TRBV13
CASSLSEGVISAEAFF
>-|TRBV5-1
CASTPFGVGETQYF
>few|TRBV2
CATRQEAYEQYF
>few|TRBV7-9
CASSHGLAGGSYNEQFF
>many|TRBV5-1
CASSLGTGNTGELFF
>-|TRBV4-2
CASSQPDRQETQYF
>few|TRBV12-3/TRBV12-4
CASRNRISGNTIYF
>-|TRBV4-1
CASSHIVLSDEQYF
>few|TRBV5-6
CASSSAGGPLVTQYF